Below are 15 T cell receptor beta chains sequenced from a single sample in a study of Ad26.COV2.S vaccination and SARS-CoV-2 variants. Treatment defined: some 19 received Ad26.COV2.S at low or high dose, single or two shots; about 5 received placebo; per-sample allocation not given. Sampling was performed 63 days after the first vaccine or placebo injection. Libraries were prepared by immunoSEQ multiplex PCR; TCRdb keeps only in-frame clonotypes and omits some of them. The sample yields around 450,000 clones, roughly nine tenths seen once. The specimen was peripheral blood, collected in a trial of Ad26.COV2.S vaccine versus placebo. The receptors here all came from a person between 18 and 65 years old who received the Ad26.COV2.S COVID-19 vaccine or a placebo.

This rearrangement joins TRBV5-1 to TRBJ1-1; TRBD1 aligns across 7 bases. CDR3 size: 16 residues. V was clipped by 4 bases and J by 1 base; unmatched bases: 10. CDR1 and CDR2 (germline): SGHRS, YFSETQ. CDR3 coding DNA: TGCGCCAGCAGCCTTTCCCCGGGACAGAAGAACACTGAAGCTTTCTTT. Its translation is CASSLSPGQKNTEAFF.

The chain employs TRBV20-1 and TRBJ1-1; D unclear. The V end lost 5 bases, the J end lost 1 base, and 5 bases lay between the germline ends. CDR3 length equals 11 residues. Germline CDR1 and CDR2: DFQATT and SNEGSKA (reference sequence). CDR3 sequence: CSALPNTEAFF. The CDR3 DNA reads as TGCAGTGCTCTCCCGAACACTGAAGCTTTCTTT.

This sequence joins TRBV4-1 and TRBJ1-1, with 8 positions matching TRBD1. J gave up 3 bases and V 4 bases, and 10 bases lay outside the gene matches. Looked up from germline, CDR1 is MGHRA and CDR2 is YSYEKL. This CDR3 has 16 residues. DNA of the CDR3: TGCGCCAGCAGCCTGACAGGGGCCCGGCGGGACACTGAAGCTTTCTTT. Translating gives CASSLTGARRDTEAFF.

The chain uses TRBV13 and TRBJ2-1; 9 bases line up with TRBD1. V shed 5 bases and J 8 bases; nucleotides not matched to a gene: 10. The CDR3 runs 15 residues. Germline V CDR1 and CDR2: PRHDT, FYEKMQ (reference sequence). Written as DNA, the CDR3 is TGTGCCAGCAGCACCTGCCGGGACAGGGCTGATGAGCAGTTCTTC. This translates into CASSTCRDRADEQFF.

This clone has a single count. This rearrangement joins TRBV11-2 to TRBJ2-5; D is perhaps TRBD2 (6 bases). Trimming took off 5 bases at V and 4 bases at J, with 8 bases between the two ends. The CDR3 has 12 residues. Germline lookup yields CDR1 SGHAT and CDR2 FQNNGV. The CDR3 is CASSLLAETQYF. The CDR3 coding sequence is TGTGCCAGCAGCCTACTAGCAGAGACCCAGTACTTC. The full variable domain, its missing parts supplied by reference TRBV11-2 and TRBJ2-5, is EAGVAQSPRYKIIEKRQSVAFWCNPISGHATLYWYQQILGQGPKLLIQFQNNGVVDDSQLPKDRFSAERLKGVDSTLKIQPAKLEDSAVYLCASSLLAETQYFGPGTRLLVL.

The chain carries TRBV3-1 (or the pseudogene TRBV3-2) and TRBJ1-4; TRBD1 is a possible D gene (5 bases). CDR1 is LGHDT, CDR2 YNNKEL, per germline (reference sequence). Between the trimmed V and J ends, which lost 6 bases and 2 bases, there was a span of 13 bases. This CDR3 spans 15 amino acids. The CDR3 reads CASSVYGGTNEKLFF. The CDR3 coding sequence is TGTGCCAGCAGTGTATACGGGGGGACTAATGAAAAACTGTTTTTT.

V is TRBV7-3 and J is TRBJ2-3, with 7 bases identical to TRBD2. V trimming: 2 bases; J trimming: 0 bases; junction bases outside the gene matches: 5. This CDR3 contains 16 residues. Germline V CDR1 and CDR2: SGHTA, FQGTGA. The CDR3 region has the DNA TGTGCCAGCAGCTTAGGGTCGCGGGGGAGCACAGATACGCAGTATTTT. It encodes CASSLGSRGSTDTQYF.

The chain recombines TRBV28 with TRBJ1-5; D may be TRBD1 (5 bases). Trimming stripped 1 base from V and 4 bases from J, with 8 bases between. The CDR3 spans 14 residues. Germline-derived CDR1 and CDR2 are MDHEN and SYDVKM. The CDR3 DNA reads TGTGCCAGCAGTTTATCCCCAGGGAATCAGCCCCAGCATTTT. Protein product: CASSLSPGNQPQHF.

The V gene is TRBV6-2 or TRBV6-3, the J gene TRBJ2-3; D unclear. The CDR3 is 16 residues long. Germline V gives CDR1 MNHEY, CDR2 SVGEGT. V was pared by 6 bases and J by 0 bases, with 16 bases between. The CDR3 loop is CASSSLEVSSTDTQYF. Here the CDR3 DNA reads TGTGCCAGCAGCAGTCTAGAAGTCTCTAGCACAGATACGCAGTATTTT.

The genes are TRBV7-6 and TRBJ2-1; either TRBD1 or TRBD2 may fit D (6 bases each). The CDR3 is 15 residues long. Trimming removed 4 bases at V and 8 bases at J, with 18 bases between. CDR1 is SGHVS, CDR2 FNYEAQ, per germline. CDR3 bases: TGTGCCAGCAGCTCTTACGGGGGCGAGACATATGAGCAGTTCTTC. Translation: CASSSYGGETYEQFF.

The CDR3 is CASSPYSGTEPNQPQHF. DNA of the CDR3: TGTGCCAGCAGCCCGTATTCCGGGACAGAGCCCAATCAGCCCCAGCATTTT. J is TRBJ1-5 and V is TRBV3-1 (or the pseudogene TRBV3-2); 7 bases are a match to TRBD1. J gave up 3 bases and V 4 bases, and 12 bases lay outside the gene matches. This CDR3 has 17 residues. The V gene's germline CDR1 is LGHDT and CDR2 YNNKEL (reference sequence).

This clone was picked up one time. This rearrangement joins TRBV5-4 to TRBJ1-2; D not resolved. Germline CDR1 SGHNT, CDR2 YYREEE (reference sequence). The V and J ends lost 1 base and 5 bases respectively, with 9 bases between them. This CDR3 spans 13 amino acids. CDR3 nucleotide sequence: TGTGCCAGCAGCTTGACCGGAGCTTATGGCTACACCTTC. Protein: CASSLTGAYGYTF.

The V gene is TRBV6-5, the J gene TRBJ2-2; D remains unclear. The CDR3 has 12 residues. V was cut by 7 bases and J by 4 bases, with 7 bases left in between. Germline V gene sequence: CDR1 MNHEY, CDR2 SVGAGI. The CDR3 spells CASTSLTGELFF. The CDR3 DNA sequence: TGTGCCAGCACGTCACTCACCGGGGAGCTGTTTTTT.

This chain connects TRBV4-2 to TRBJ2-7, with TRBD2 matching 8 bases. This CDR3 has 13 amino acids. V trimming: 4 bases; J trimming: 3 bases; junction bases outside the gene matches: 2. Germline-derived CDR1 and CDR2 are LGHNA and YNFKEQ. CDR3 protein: CASSRAGGYEQYF. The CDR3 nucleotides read TGTGCCAGCAGCCGTGCGGGAGGCTACGAGCAGTACTTC.

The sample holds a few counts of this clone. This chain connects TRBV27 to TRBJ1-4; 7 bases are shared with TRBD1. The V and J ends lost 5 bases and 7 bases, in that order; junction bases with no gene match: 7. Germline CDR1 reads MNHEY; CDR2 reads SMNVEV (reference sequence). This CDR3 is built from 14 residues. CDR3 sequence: CASSGRGLVEKLFF. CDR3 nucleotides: TGTGCCAGCAGTGGCAGGGGGTTAGTTGAAAAACTGTTTTTT.